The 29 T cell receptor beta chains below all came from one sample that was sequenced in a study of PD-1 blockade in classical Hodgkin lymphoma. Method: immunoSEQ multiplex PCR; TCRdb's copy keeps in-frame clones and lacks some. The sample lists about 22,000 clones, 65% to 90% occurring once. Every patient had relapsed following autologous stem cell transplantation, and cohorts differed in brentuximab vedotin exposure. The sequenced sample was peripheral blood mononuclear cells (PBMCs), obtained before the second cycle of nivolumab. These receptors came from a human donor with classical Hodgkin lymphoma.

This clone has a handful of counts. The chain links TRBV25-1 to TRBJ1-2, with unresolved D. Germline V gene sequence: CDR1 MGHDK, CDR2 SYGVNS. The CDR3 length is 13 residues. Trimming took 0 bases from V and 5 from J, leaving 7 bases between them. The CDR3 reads CASSEYPGYGYTF. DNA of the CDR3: TGTGCCAGCAGTGAATATCCCGGGTATGGCTACACCTTC.

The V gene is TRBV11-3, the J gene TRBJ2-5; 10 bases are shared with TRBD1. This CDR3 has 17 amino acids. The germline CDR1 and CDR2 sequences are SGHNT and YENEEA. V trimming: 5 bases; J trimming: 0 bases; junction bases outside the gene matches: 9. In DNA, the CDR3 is TGTGCCAGCAGCCCGAGGGGGGGACAGGGGTACCAAGAGACCCAGTACTTC. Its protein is CASSPRGGQGYQETQYF.

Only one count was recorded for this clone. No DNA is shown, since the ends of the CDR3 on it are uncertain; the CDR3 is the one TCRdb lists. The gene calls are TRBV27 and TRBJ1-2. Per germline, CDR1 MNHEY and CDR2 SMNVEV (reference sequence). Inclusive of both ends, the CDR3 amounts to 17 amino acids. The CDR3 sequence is CASSSSGRGPGGYGYTF.

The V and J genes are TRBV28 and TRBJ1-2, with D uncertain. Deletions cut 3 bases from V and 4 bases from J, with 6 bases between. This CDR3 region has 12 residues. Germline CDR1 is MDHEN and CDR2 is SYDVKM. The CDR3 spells CASSLAGYGYTF. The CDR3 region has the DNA TGTGCCAGCAGTTTGGCGGGCTATGGCTACACCTTC.

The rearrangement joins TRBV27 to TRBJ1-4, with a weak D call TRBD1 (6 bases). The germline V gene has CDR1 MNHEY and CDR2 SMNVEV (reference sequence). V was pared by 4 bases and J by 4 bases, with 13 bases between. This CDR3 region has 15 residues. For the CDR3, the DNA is TGTGCCAGCAGTTACTCGGACAGAGTTAATGAAAAACTGTTTTTT. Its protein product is CASSYSDRVNEKLFF.

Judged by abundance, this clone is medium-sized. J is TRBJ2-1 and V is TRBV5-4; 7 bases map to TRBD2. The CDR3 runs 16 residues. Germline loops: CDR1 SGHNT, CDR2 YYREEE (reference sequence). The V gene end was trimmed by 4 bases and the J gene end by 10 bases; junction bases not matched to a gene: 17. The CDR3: CASSPAGAGSPREQFF. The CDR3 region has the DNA TGTGCCAGCAGCCCCGCCGGAGCGGGGTCCCCTCGGGAGCAGTTCTTC.

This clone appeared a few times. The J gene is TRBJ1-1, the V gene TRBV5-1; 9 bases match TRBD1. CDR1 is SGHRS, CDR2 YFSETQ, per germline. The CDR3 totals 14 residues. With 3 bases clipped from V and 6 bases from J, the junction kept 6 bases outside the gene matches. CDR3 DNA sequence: TGCGCCAGCAGCTCGGGGACAGGGTTCCCTGAAGCTTTCTTT. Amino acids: CASSSGTGFPEAFF.

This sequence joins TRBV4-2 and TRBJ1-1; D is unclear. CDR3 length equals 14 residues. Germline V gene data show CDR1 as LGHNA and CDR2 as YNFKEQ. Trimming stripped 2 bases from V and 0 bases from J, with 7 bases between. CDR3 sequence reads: CASSQLQVNTEAFF. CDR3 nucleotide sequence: TGTGCCAGCAGCCAACTTCAAGTGAACACTGAAGCTTTCTTT.

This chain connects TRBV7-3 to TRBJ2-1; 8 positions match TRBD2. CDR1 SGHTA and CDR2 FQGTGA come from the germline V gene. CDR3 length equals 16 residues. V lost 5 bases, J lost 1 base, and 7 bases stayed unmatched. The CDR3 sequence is CASSLLAANSYNEQFF. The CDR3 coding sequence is TGTGCCAGCAGCCTACTAGCGGCAAATTCCTACAATGAGCAGTTCTTC.

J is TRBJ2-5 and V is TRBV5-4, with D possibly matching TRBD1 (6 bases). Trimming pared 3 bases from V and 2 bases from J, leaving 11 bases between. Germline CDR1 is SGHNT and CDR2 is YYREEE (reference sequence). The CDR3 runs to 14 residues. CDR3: CASSSGQRQETQYF. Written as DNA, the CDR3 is TGTGCCAGCAGCTCCGGACAGAGACAAGAGACCCAGTACTTC. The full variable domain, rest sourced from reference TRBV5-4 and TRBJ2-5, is ETGVTQSPTHLIKTRGQQVTLRCSSQSGHNTVSWYQQALGQGPQFIFQYYREEENGRGNFPPRFSGLQFPNYSSELNVNALELDDSALYLCASSSGQRQETQYFGPGTRLLVL.

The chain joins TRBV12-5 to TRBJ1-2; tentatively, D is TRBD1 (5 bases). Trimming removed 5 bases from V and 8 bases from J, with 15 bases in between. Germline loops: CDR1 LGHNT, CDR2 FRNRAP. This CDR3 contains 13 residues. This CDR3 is CASGQGAGKGYTF. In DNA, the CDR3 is TGTGCTAGTGGTCAAGGGGCAGGGAAGGGCTACACCTTC.

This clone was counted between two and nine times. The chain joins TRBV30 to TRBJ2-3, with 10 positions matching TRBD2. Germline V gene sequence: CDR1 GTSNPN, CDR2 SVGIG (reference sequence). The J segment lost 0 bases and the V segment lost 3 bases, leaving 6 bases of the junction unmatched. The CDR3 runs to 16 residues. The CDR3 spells CAWREKREGSTDTQYF. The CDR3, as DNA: TGTGCCTGGAGAGAAAAGCGGGAGGGTAGCACAGATACGCAGTATTTT.

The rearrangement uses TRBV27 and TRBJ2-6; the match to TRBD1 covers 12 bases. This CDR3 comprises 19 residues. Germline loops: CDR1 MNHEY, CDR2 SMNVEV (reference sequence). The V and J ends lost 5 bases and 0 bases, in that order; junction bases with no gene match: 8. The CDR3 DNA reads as TGTGCCAGCAGTCTCCGCGGGACAGGGGGCGTCTCTGGGGCCAACGTCCTGACTTTC. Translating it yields CASSLRGTGGVSGANVLTF.

The CDR3 DNA follows: TGTGCCAGCAGTTTAGAGGGCAACTATGGCTACACCTTC. Its protein product is CASSLEGNYGYTF. The chain carries TRBV27 and TRBJ1-2; no firm D call. The CDR3 runs 13 residues. V was clipped by 2 bases and J by 2 bases, with 6 bases between them. The germline gives CDR1 MNHEY, CDR2 SMNVEV (reference sequence).

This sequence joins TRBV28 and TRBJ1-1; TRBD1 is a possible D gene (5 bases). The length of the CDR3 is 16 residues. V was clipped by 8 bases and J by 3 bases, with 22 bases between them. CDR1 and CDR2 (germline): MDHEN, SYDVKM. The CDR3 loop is CASRIQGLGVHTEAFF. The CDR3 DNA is TGTGCCAGCCGTATCCAGGGCCTTGGAGTTCACACTGAAGCTTTCTTT. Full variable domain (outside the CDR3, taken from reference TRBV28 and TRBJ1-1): DVKVTQSSRYLVKRTGEKVFLECVQDMDHENMFWYRQDPGLGLRLIYFSYDVKMKEKGDIPEGYSVSREKKERFSLILESASTNQTSMYLCASRIQGLGVHTEAFFGQGTRLTVV.

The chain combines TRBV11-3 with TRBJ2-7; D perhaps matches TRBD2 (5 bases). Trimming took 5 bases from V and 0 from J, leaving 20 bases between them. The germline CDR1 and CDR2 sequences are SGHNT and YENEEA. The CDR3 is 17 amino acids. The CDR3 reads CASSATGRAGLSYEQYF. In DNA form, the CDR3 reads TGTGCCAGCAGCGCAACGGGAAGGGCAGGCCTCTCCTACGAGCAGTACTTC.

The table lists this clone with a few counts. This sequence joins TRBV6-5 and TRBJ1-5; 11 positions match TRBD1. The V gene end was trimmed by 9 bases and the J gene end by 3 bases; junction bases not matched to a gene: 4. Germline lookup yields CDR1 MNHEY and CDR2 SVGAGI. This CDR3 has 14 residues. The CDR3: CASRDRGDNQPQHF. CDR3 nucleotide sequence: TGTGCCAGTAGGGACAGGGGGGACAATCAGCCCCAGCATTTT.

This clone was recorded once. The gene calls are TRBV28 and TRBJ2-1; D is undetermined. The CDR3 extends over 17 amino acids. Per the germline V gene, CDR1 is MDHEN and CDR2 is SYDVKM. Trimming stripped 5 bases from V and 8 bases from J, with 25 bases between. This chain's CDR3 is CASSLSDSLGIIDEQFF. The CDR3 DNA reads TGTGCCAGCAGTCTGTCAGATAGTCTAGGTATAATCGATGAGCAGTTCTTC.

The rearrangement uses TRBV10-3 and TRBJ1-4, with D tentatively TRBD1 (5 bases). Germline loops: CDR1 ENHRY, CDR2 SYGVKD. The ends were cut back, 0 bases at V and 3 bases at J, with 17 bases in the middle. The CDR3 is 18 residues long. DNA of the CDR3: TGTGCCATCAGTGAGTCGGGGACCGGGACGGCCGCTAATGAAAAACTGTTTTTT. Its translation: CAISESGTGTAANEKLFF.

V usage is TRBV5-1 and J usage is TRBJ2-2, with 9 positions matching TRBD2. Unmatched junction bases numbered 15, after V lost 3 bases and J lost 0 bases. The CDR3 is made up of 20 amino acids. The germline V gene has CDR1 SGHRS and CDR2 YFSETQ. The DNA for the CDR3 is TGCGCCAGCAGCTCGCCCCATAGGCGGGGGGGCTTGACGAACACCGGGGAGCTGTTTTTT. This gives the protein CASSSPHRRGGLTNTGELFF.

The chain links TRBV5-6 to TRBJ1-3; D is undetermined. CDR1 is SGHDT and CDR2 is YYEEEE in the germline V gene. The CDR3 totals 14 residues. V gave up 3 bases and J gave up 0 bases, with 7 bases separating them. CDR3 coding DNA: TGTGCCAGCAGCTCCGAATCCTCTGGAAACACCATATATTTT. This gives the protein CASSSESSGNTIYF.

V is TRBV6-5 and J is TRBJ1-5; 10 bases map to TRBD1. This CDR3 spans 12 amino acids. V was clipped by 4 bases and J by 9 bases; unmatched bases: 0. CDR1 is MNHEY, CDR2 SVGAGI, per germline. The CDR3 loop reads CASSWDRGPQHF. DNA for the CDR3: TGTGCCAGCAGTTGGGACAGGGGGCCCCAGCATTTT.

CDR3 residues: CASSRTGGQETQYF. CDR3 bases: TGCGCCAGCAGCCGGACAGGGGGCCAAGAGACCCAGTACTTC. The chain combines TRBV5-1 with TRBJ2-5; 10 bases are a match to TRBD1. V shed 4 bases and J 1 base; nucleotides not matched to a gene: 1. The germline gives CDR1 SGHRS, CDR2 YFSETQ. CDR3 length: 14 amino acids.

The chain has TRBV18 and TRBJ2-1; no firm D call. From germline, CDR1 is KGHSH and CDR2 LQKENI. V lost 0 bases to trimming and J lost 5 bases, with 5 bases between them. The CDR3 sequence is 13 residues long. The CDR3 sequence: CASSPPSNNEQFF. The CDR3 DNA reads TGTGCCAGCTCACCACCGAGTAACAATGAGCAGTTCTTC.

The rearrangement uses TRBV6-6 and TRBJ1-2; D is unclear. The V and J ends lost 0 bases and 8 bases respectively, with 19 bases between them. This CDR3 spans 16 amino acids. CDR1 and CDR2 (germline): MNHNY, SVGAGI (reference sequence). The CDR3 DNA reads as TGTGCCAGCAGTTACTCGACTGGACCCTCATCGCGAGGCTACACCTTC. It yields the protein CASSYSTGPSSRGYTF.

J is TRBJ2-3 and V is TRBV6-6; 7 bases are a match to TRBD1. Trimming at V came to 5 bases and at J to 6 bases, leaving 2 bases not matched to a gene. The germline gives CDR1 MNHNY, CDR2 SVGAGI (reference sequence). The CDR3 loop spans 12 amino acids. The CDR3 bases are TGTGCCAGCAGTCCGACAGGGGATACGCAGTATTTT. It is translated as CASSPTGDTQYF.

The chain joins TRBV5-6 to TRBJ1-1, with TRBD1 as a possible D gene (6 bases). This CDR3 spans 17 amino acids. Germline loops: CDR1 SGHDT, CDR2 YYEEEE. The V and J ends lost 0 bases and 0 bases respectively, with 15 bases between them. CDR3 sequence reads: CASSLEGQGPMNTEAFF. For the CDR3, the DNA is TGTGCCAGCAGCTTGGAAGGGCAGGGGCCGATGAACACTGAAGCTTTCTTT.

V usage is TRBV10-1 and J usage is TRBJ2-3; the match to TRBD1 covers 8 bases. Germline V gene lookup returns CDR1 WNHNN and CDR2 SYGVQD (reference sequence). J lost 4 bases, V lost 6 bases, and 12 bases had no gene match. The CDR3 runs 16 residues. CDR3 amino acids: CASRKDRGGHPDTQYF. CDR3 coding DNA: TGCGCCAGCAGGAAAGACAGGGGAGGACATCCAGATACGCAGTATTTT.

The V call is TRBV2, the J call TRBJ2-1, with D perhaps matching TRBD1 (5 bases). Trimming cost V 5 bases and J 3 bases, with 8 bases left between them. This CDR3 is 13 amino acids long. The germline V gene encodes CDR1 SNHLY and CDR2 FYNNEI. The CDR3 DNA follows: TGTGCCAGCAGTTCCAGGGACTACAATGAGCAGTTCTTC. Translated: CASSSRDYNEQFF.